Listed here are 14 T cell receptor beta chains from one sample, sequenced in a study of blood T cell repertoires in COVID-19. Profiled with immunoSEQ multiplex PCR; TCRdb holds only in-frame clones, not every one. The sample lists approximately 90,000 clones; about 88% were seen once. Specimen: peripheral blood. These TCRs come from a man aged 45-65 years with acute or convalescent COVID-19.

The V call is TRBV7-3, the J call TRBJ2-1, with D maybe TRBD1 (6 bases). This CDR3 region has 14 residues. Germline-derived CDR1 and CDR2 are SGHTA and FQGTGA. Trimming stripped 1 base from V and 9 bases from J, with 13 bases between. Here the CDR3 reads CASSLNTLGGEQFF. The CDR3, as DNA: TGTGCCAGCAGCTTAAATACCTTAGGGGGTGAGCAGTTCTTC.

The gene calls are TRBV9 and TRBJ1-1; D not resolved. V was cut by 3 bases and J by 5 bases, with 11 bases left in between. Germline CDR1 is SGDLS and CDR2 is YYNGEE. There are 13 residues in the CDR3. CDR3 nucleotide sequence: TGTGCCAGCAGCGGACCCCTCGGGACTGAAGCTTTCTTT. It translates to CASSGPLGTEAFF.

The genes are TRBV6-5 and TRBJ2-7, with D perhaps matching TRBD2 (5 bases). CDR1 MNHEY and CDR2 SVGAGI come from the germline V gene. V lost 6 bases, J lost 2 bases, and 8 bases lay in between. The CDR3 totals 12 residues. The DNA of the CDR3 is TGTGCCAGCAGCCCGACTACCTACGAGCAGTACGTC. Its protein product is CASSPTTYEQYV.

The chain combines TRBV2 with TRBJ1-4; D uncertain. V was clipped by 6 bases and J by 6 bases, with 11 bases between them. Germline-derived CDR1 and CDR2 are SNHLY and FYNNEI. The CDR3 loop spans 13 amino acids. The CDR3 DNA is TGTGCCAGCAGCTACGCGAGGGATGAAAAACTGTTTTTT. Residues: CASSYARDEKLFF. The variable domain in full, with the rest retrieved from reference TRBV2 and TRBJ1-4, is EPEVTQTPSHQVTQMGQEVILRCVPISNHLYFYWYRQILGQKVEFLVSFYNNEISEKSEIFDDQFSVERPDGSNFTLKIRSTKLEDSAMYFCASSYARDEKLFFGSGTQLSVL.

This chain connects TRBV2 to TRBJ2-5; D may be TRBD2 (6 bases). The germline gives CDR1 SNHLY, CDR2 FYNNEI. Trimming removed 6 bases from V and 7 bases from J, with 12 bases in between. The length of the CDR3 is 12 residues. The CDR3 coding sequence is TGTGCCAGCAGGGCTTTGGGGGGGACCCAGTACTTC. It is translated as CASRALGGTQYF.

CDR3 DNA: TGTGCCAGCAGCTTAGGACAGGGTAACTACAATGAGCAGTTCTTC. It is translated as CASSLGQGNYNEQFF. This rearrangement joins TRBV7-3 to TRBJ2-1; 8 positions match TRBD1. The length of the CDR3 is 15 residues. Looked up from germline, CDR1 is SGHTA and CDR2 is FQGTGA. J gave up 3 bases and V 2 bases, and 3 bases lay outside the gene matches.

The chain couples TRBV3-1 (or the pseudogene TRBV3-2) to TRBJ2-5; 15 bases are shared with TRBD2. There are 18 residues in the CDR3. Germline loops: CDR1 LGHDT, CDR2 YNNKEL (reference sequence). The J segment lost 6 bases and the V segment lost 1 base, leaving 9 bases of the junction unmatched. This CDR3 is CASSQAGTSGGIWKTQYF. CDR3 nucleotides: TGTGCCAGCAGCCAAGCCGGGACTAGCGGGGGGATTTGGAAGACCCAGTACTTC.

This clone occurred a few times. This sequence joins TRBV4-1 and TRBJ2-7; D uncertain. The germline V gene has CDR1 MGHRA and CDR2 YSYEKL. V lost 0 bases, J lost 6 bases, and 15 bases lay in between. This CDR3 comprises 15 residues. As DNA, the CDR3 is TGCGCCAGCAGCCAAGAAATGCTCCCGGGTTCCGAGCAGTACTTC. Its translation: CASSQEMLPGSEQYF.

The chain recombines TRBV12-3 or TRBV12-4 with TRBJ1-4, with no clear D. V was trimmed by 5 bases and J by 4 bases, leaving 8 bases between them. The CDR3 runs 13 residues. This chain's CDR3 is CASSLLLNEKLFF. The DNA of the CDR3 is TGTGCCAGCAGTCTACTCCTTAATGAAAAACTGTTTTTT.

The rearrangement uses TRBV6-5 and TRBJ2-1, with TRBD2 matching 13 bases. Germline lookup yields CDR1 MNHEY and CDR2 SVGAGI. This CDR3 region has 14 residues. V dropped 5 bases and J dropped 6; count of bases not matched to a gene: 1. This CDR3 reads CASSRTSGGNEQFF. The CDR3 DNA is TGTGCCAGCAGTAGGACTAGCGGGGGCAATGAGCAGTTCTTC.

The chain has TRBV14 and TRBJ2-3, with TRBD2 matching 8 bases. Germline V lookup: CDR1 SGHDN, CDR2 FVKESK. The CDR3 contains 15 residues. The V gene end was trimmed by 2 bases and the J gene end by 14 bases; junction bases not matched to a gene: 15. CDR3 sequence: CASSQSSGLARRVYF. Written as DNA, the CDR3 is TGTGCCAGCAGCCAAAGCAGCGGACTAGCCCGTAGGGTGTATTTT.

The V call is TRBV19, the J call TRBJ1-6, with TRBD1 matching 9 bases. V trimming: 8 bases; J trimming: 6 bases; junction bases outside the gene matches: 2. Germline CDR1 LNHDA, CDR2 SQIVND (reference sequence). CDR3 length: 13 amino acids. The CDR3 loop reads CASRTGVNSPLHF. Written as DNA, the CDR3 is TGTGCCAGTCGGACAGGGGTTAATTCACCCCTCCACTTT.

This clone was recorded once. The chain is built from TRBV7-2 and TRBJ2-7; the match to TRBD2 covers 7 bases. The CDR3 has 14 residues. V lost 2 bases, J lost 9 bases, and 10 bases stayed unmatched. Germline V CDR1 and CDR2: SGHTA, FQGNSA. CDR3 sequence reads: CASSLTGTNEMQYV. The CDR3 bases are TGTGCCAGCAGCTTAACCGGGACTAACGAAATGCAGTACGTC.

DNA of the CDR3: TGTGCCAGCAGCCCCGGGCCATCCAGGGGCAGGAACTATGGCTACACCTTC. It is translated as CASSPGPSRGRNYGYTF. The J gene is TRBJ1-2, the V gene TRBV7-9, with a tentative D call TRBD1 (6 bases). V dropped 5 bases and J dropped 2 bases, with 21 bases sitting between them. Per germline, CDR1 SEHNR and CDR2 FQNEAQ (reference sequence). The CDR3 sequence is 17 residues long.